Presented here are 6 T cell receptor beta chains from one specimen sequenced in a study of blood T cell repertoires in COVID-19. Clones were sequenced by immunoSEQ multiplex PCR, and TCRdb holds only the in-frame ones, with some missing. The sample lists some 42,000 clones, about 91% occurring once. Input material: peripheral blood. The receptors here all came from a man between 45 and 60 years old with active COVID-19.

The rearrangement joins TRBV2 to TRBJ1-5, with unresolved D. Germline assignment: CDR1 SNHLY and CDR2 FYNNEI. Trimming removed 8 bases at V and 7 bases at J, with 21 bases between. This CDR3 is built from 15 residues. The DNA for the CDR3 is TGTGCCAGCGAGGGAGACTTGGCGGGGAACCAGCCCCAGCATTTT. Its protein is CASEGDLAGNQPQHF.

J is TRBJ1-1 and V is TRBV6-5; 8 nucleotides agree with TRBD1. The CDR3 totals 14 residues. J lost 1 base, V lost 7 bases, and 5 bases had no gene match. Germline CDR1 reads MNHEY; CDR2 reads SVGAGI. The chain's CDR3 is CASKNGQGNTEAFF. CDR3 in DNA: TGTGCCAGCAAAAACGGACAGGGGAACACTGAAGCTTTCTTT.

The chain uses TRBV7-9 and TRBJ2-7, with TRBD2 identical over 9 bases. The germline gives CDR1 SEHNR, CDR2 FQNEAQ (reference sequence). The V segment lost 5 bases and the J segment 1 base; nucleotides outside the gene matches: 9. The CDR3 covers 16 residues. CDR3 sequence (DNA): TGTGCCAGCAGCACCCTCCGGAGCGGGAGGTCCTACGAGCAGTACTTC. It translates to CASSTLRSGRSYEQYF.

The V and J genes are TRBV5-1 and TRBJ2-7; 7 nucleotides match TRBD2. Germline CDR1 is SGHRS and CDR2 is YFSETQ. This CDR3 comprises 14 residues. V was pared by 3 bases and J by 3 bases, with 6 bases of the junction left unmatched. In DNA, the CDR3 is TGCGCCAGCAGCTGGGGGGGTTTATACTACGAGCAGTACTTC. It yields the protein CASSWGGLYYEQYF.

This clone appeared a single time. At one end the junction does not follow the germline gene, possibly because of a read error. The genes are TRBV7-7 and TRBJ2-2; a weak D match, TRBD2 (6 bases). The CDR3 has 19 residues. Germline V CDR1 and CDR2: SSHAT, FNYEAQ (reference sequence). The CDR3 nucleotides read TGTGCTAGCAGCTTATTATCCGCCGGGGAGGCAGGGAACACCGGGGAGCTGTTTTTT. Translating it yields CASSLLSAGEAGNTGELFF. Using reference TRBV7-7 and TRBJ2-2 for the parts outside the CDR3, the full variable domain is GAGVSQSPRYKVTKRGQDVTLRCDPISSHATLYWYQQALGQGPEFLTYFNYEAQPDKSGLPSDRFSAERPEGSISTLTIQRTEQRDSAMYRCASSLLSAGEAGNTGELFFGEGSRLTVL.

This clone was recorded once. J is TRBJ1-3 and V is TRBV10-3; the D gene is possibly TRBD1 (5 bases). Trimming shortened V by 7 bases and J by 4 bases, and 11 bases separated the two germline ends. The CDR3 has 13 residues. Germline assignment: CDR1 ENHRY and CDR2 SYGVKD. The CDR3 loop reads CAINPGSGNTIYF. The CDR3 region has the DNA TGTGCCATCAACCCAGGGTCGGGAAACACCATATATTTT.